These 2 T cell receptor beta chains were sequenced from one sample in a study of cytomegalovirus exposure and HLA in healthy donors. Primers included in the PCR were 60 Vbeta and 13 Jbeta primers. Sequencing was performed with immunoSEQ multiplex PCR; in TCRdb, only in-frame clones are kept and a portion is missing. The sample lists about 150,000 clones, approximately 86% seen once, with under 8% in the top ten. Sequencing was performed on PBMCs. These receptors originate from a woman aged 45 to 65 in good health and CMV-seropositive.

This clone was counted a single time. The chain is built from TRBV5-1 and TRBJ1-1; maybe TRBD1 (6 bases). Per germline, CDR1 SGHRS and CDR2 YFSETQ. The CDR3 runs to 15 residues. Trimming shortened V by 4 bases and J by 2 bases, and 15 bases separated the two germline ends. The CDR3 bases are TGCGCCAGCAGCCCGGAAGGGGGGGACAACACTGAAGCTTTCTTT. Amino acid sequence: CASSPEGGDNTEAFF.

The rearrangement joins TRBV6-5 to TRBJ1-5, with D possibly TRBD1 on 6 matching bases. V was trimmed by 5 bases and J by 3 bases, leaving 8 bases between them. This CDR3 contains 13 residues. The germline V gene encodes CDR1 MNHEY and CDR2 SVGAGI. This CDR3 is CASSRTVNQPQHF. The DNA of the CDR3 is TGTGCCAGCAGTCGGACAGTCAATCAGCCCCAGCATTTT.